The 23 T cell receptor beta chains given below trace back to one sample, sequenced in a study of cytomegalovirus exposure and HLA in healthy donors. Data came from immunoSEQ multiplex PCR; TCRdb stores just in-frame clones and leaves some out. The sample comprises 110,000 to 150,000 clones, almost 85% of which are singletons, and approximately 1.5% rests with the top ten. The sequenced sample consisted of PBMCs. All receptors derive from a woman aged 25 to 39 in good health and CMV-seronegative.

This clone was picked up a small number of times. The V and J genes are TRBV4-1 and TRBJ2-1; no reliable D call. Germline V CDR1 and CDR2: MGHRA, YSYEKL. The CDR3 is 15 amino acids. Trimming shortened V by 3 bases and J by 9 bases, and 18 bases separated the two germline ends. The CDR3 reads CASSQCDPLCVEQFF. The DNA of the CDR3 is TGCGCCAGCAGCCAGTGTGATCCCCTATGCGTTGAGCAGTTCTTC.

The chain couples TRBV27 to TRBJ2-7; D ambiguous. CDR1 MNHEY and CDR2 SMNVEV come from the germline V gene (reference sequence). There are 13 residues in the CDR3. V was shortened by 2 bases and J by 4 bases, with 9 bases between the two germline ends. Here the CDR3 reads CASSLAPGYEQYF. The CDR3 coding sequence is TGTGCCAGCAGTTTAGCCCCCGGTTACGAGCAGTACTTC.

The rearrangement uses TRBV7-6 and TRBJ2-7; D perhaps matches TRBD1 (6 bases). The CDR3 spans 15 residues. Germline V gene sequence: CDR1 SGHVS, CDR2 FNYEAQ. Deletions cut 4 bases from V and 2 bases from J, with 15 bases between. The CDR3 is CASSYSDGQTYEQYF. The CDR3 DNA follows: TGTGCCAGCAGCTATTCGGACGGACAGACCTACGAGCAGTACTTC.

The CDR3 loop is CASSPGQADSGNTIYF. CDR3 bases: TGTGCCAGCAGCCCCGGACAGGCTGACTCTGGAAACACCATATATTTT. The V and J genes are TRBV7-6 and TRBJ1-3, with 7 bases lining up with TRBD1. The CDR3 totals 16 residues. Per germline, CDR1 SGHVS and CDR2 FNYEAQ. With V trimmed by 5 bases and J by 0 bases, 7 bases remained unmatched.

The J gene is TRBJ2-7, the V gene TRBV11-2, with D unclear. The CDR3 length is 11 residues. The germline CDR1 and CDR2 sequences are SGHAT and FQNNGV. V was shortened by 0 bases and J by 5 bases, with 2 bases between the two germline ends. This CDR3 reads CASSLDNEQYF. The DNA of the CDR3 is TGTGCCAGCAGCTTAGACAACGAGCAGTACTTC.

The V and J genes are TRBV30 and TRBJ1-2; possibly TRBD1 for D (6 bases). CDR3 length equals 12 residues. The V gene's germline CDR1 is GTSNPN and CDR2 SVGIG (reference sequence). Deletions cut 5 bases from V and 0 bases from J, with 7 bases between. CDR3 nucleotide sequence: TGTGCCTGGGGACAGACTAACTATGGCTACACCTTC. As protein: CAWGQTNYGYTF.

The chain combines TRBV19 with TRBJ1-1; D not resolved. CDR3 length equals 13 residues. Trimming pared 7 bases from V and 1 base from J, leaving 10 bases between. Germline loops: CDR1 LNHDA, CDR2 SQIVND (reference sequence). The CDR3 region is CASTPGRNTEAFF. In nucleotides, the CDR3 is TGTGCCAGTACCCCAGGTCGGAACACTGAAGCTTTCTTT.

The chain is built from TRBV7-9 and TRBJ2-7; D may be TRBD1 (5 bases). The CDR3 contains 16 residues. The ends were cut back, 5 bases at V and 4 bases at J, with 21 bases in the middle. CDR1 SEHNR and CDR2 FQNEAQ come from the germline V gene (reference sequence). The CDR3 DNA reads TGTGCCAGCAGCCAAATCAGGAATCAGGGCCAATACGAGCAGTACTTC. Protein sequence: CASSQIRNQGQYEQYF.

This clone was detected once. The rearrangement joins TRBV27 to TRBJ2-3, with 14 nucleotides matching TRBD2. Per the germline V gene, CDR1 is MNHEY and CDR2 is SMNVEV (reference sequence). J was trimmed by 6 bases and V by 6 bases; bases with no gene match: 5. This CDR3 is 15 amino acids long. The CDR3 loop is CASSPTSGGVDTQYF. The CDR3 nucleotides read TGTGCCAGCAGCCCGACTAGCGGGGGGGTGGATACGCAGTATTTT.

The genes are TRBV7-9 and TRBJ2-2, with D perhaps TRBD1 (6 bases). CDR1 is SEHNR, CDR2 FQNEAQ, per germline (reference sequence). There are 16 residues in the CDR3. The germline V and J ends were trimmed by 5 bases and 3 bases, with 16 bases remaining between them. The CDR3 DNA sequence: TGTGCCAGCAGCCGCATCCGGGACACATACACCGGGGAGCTGTTTTTT. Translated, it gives CASSRIRDTYTGELFF.

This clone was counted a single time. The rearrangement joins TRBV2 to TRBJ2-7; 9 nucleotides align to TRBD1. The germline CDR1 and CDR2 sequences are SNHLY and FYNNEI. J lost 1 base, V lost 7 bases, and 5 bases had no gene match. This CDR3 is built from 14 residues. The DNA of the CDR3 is TGTGCCAGCAAAGCGGACAGGGGTTCCTACGAGCAGTACTTC. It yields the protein CASKADRGSYEQYF.

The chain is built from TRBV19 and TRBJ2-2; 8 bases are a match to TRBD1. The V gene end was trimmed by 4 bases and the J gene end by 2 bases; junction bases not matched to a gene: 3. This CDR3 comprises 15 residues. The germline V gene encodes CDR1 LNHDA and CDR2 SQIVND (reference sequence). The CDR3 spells CASSTGQVNTGELFF. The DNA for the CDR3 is TGTGCCAGTAGTACGGGACAGGTAAACACCGGGGAGCTGTTTTTT.

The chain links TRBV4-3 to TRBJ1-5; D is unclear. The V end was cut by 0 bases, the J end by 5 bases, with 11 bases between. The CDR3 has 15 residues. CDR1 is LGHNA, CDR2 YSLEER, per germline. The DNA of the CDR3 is TGCGCCAGCAGCCAAGATGGGTCGCGGGATCAGCCCCAGCATTTT. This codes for CASSQDGSRDQPQHF.

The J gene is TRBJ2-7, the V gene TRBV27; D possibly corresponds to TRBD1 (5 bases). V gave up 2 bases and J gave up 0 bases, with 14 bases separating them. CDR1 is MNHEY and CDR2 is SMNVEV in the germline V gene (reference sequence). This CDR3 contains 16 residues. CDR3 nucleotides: TGTGCCAGCAGTTTAAGTTTGAGACAGAGCTCCTACGAGCAGTACTTC. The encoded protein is CASSLSLRQSSYEQYF.

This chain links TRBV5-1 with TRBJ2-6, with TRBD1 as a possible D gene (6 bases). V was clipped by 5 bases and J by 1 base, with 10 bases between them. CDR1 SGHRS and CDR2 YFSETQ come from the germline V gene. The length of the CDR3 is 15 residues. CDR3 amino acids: CASSITGSGANVLTF. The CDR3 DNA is TGCGCCAGCAGTATTACAGGGTCTGGGGCCAACGTCCTGACTTTC. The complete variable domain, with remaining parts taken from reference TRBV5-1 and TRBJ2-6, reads KAGVTQTPRYLIKTRGQQVTLSCSPISGHRSVSWYQQTPGQGLQFLFEYFSETQRNKGNFPGRFSGRQFSNSRSEMNVSTLELGDSALYLCASSITGSGANVLTFGAGSRLTVL.

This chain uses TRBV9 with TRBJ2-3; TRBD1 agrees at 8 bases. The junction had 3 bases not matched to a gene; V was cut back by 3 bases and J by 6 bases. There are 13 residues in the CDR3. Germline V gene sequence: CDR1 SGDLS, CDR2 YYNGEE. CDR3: CASSATGVDTQYF. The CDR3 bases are TGTGCCAGCAGCGCGACAGGGGTGGATACGCAGTATTTT.

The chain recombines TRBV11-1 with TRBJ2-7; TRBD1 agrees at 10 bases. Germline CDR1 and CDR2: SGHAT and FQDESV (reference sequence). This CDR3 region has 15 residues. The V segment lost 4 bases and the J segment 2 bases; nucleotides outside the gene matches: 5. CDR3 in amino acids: CASSSRDRGAYEQYF. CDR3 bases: TGTGCCAGCAGCTCCCGGGACAGGGGAGCCTACGAGCAGTACTTC.

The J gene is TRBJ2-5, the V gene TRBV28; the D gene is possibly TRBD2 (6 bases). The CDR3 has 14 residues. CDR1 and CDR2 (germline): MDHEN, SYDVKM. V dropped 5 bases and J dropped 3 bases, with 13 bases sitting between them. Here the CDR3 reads CASSPAGGEETQYF. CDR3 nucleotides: TGTGCCAGCAGTCCGGCAGGAGGGGAAGAGACCCAGTACTTC.

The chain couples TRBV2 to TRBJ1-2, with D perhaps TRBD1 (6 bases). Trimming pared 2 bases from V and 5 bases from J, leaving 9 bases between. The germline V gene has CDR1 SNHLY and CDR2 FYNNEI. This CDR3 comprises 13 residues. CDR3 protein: CASSEQGQYGYTF. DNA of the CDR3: TGTGCCAGCAGTGAACAGGGGCAGTATGGCTACACCTTC.

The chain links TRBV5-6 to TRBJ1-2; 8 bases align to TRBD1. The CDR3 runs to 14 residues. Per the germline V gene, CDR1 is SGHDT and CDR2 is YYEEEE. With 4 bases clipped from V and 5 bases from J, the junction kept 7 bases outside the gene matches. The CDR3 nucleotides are TGTGCCAGCAGCACAAGGACAGGGACGTATGGCTACACCTTC. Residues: CASSTRTGTYGYTF.

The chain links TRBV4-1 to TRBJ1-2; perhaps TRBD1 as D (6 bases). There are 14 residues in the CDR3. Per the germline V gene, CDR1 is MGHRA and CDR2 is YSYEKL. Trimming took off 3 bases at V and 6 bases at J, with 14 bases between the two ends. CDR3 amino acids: CASSQVQGGDGYTF. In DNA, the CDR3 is TGCGCCAGCAGCCAGGTTCAAGGGGGGGATGGCTACACCTTC.

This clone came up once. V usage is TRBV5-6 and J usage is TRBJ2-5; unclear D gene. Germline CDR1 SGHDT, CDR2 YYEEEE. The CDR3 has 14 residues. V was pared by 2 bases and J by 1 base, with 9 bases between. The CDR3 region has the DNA TGTGCCAGCAGCTTAATGGCAGGCCAAGAGACCCAGTACTTC. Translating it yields CASSLMAGQETQYF.

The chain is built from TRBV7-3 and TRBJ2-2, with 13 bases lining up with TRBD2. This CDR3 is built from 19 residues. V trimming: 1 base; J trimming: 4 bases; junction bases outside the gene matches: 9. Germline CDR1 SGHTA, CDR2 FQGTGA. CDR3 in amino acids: CASSLKRPRLAGGTGELFF. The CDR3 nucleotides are TGTGCCAGCAGCTTAAAGCGTCCCCGACTAGCGGGGGGCACCGGGGAGCTGTTTTTT.